Presented here are 21 T cell receptor beta chains from one specimen sequenced in a study of blood T cell repertoires in COVID-19. TCRdb's table, derived via immunoSEQ multiplex PCR, lists solely in-frame clones and lacks some. The sample has about 250,000 clones, around 90% seen once; the top ten hold under 1.5%. Sequencing input: peripheral blood. Receptors originate from a man older than 75 with acute or convalescent COVID-19.

The chain couples TRBV7-2 to TRBJ2-1; 10 positions match TRBD2. This CDR3 contains 17 residues. Looked up from germline, CDR1 is SGHTA and CDR2 is FQGNSA. The ends lost 5 bases at V and 0 bases at J; junction bases unmatched: 7. The CDR3 spells CASSLRTSGGSYNEQFF. The CDR3 DNA is TGTGCCAGCAGCCTTCGGACTAGCGGAGGCTCCTACAATGAGCAGTTCTTC.

The rearrangement links TRBV7-8 to TRBJ1-1; weak D call: TRBD1 (5 bases). Germline V lookup: CDR1 SGHVS, CDR2 FQNEAQ. The CDR3 runs to 14 residues. With 0 bases removed from V and 2 bases from J, the gap between germline ends came to 7 bases. In nucleotides, the CDR3 is TGTGCCAGCAGCTTAGCAGGGGTTAACACTGAAGCTTTCTTT. It specifies CASSLAGVNTEAFF.

This chain connects TRBV7-2 to TRBJ2-2; 12 nucleotides match TRBD1. V lost 4 bases to trimming and J lost 5 bases; unmatched junction nucleotides: 5. This CDR3 has 16 residues. The V gene's germline CDR1 is SGHTA and CDR2 FQGNSA. CDR3 sequence (DNA): TGTGCCAGCAGCTCGGGACAGGGGGCCAGAACCGGGGAGCTGTTTTTT. Its protein product is CASSSGQGARTGELFF. Drawing the rest from reference TRBV7-2 and TRBJ2-2, the complete variable domain is GAGVSQSPSNKVTEKGKDVELRCDPISGHTALYWYRQSLGQGLEFLIYFQGNSAPDKSGLPSDRFSAERTGGSVSTLTIQRTQQEDSAVYLCASSSGQGARTGELFFGEGSRLTVL.

V and J are TRBV5-1 and TRBJ1-4; D gene ambiguous. Germline V gene data show CDR1 as SGHRS and CDR2 as YFSETQ. The V gene lost 0 bases and the J gene lost 8 bases, with 11 bases spanning the gap. This CDR3 region has 14 residues. CDR3 nucleotide sequence: TGCGCCAGCAGCTTGGCCTCTTCGGAGGAAAAACTGTTTTTT. It yields the protein CASSLASSEEKLFF.

The V gene is TRBV28, the J gene TRBJ1-2; 7 bases are a match to TRBD1. From germline, CDR1 is MDHEN and CDR2 SYDVKM. The J segment lost 8 bases and the V segment lost 6 bases, leaving 12 bases of the junction unmatched. CDR3 length equals 14 residues. The CDR3 region is CASRTLDRAGGYTF. DNA of the CDR3: TGTGCCAGCAGAACTTTAGACAGGGCGGGCGGCTACACCTTC.

The table lists this clone with a few counts. The J gene is TRBJ2-1, the V gene TRBV10-1, with a possible D match to TRBD2 (6 bases). The CDR3 contains 11 residues. CDR1 and CDR2 (germline): WNHNN, SYGVQD (reference sequence). The V gene lost 8 bases and the J gene lost 9 bases, with 11 bases spanning the gap. CDR3: CASPGRGEQFF. CDR3 DNA sequence: TGCGCCAGCCCCGGGCGGGGTGAGCAGTTCTTC.

The V call is TRBV7-2, the J call TRBJ2-6; 7 nucleotides agree with TRBD1. The ends lost 5 bases at V and 0 bases at J; junction bases unmatched: 7. This CDR3 contains 17 residues. From germline, CDR1 is SGHTA and CDR2 FQGNSA. CDR3: CASSPPGTASGANVLTF. CDR3 nucleotide sequence: TGTGCCAGCAGCCCTCCGGGGACAGCCTCTGGGGCCAACGTCCTGACTTTC. Based on the CDR3 plus reference TRBV7-2 and TRBJ2-6, the full variable domain is GAGVSQSPSNKVTEKGKDVELRCDPISGHTALYWYRQSLGQGLEFLIYFQGNSAPDKSGLPSDRFSAERTGGSVSTLTIQRTQQEDSAVYLCASSPPGTASGANVLTFGAGSRLTVL.

The chain has TRBV2 and TRBJ1-3; 9 nucleotides align to TRBD1. Losses at the gene ends were 6 bases for V and 1 base for J; bases not matched to a gene: 7. In germline, CDR1 is SNHLY, CDR2 FYNNEI. CDR3 size: 16 residues. The CDR3 reads CASRGQGGASGNTIYF. CDR3 nucleotides: TGTGCCAGCAGGGGACAGGGAGGGGCATCTGGAAACACCATATATTTT.

This clone was observed a handful of times. CDR3 amino acids: CASRSTGTYEQYF. The CDR3 nucleotides are TGTGCCAGCAGGTCGACAGGGACCTACGAGCAGTACTTC. This chain links TRBV12-3 or TRBV12-4 with TRBJ2-7; the match to TRBD1 covers 7 bases. CDR3 length: 13 amino acids. V was pared by 6 bases and J by 2 bases, with 4 bases of the junction left unmatched.

The chain employs TRBV29-1 and TRBJ1-2; D gene ambiguous. The CDR3 covers 12 residues. The V end lost 2 bases, the J end lost 6 bases, and 10 bases lay between the germline ends. The germline V gene encodes CDR1 SQVTM and CDR2 ANQGSEA. CDR3 sequence (DNA): TGCAGCGTTGAACGGGAGCCTAATGGCTACACCTTC. Translation: CSVEREPNGYTF.

In its sample, this clone was seen once. V usage is TRBV28 and J usage is TRBJ2-3; 9 bases align to TRBD2. V lost 4 bases and J lost 4; bases outside the gene matches: 6. Looked up from germline, CDR1 is MDHEN and CDR2 is SYDVKM. This CDR3 is built from 15 residues. CDR3 nucleotide sequence: TGTGCCAGCAGTTCTGGGCGGGAGGGCCCAGATACGCAGTATTTT. Translating gives CASSSGREGPDTQYF.

V and J are TRBV5-6 and TRBJ1-5, with D perhaps TRBD1 (6 bases). CDR3 size: 16 residues. Germline V gene sequence: CDR1 SGHDT, CDR2 YYEEEE. The V gene lost 0 bases and the J gene lost 4 bases, with 14 bases spanning the gap. CDR3 coding DNA: TGTGCCAGCAGCTTGGCCCCAGGGGCGTCGAATCAGCCCCAGCATTTT. Translated, it gives CASSLAPGASNQPQHF.

This chain uses TRBV24-1 with TRBJ1-2; TRBD1 matches 9 bases. The germline V gene encodes CDR1 KGHDR and CDR2 SFDVKD. V gave up 4 bases and J gave up 8 bases; unmatched junction bases: 13. This CDR3 spans 16 amino acids. The CDR3 region has the DNA TGTGCCACCAGTGAACGGGACAGGGAAATAGGAGGGGGCTACACCTTC. Translation: CATSERDREIGGGYTF.

V and J are TRBV5-5 and TRBJ2-2; 13 bases agree with TRBD2. CDR1 and CDR2 (germline): SGHKS, YYEKEE (reference sequence). The CDR3 spans 16 residues. Trimming at V came to 3 bases and at J to 7 bases, leaving 6 bases not matched to a gene. As DNA, the CDR3 is TGTGCCAGCAGCTCTCGGACTAGCGGGAGTATCGGGGAGCTGTTTTTT. It codes for CASSSRTSGSIGELFF.

The chain joins TRBV28 to TRBJ2-1, with 9 bases aligning to TRBD1. Germline CDR1 and CDR2: MDHEN and SYDVKM. V shed 5 bases and J 7 bases; nucleotides not matched to a gene: 9. The CDR3 extends over 15 amino acids. The CDR3 loop reads CASSGTGKTRNEQFF. The CDR3 DNA reads TGTGCCAGCAGTGGGACAGGGAAGACCCGTAATGAGCAGTTCTTC.

The chain carries TRBV20-1 and TRBJ2-7; D possibly corresponds to TRBD1 (5 bases). Germline V gene sequence: CDR1 DFQATT, CDR2 SNEGSKA (reference sequence). The CDR3 sequence is 11 residues long. Trimming removed 3 bases at V and 6 bases at J, with 9 bases between. CDR3 loop: CSARADSEQYF. CDR3 DNA: TGCAGTGCTAGGGCCGACAGCGAGCAGTACTTC.

The chain's CDR3 is CASSPGTSFTGELFF. CDR3 nucleotide sequence: TGTGCCAGCAGTCCCGGGACTAGCTTCACCGGGGAGCTGTTTTTT. J is TRBJ2-2 and V is TRBV6-5; TRBD2 aligns across 9 bases. V dropped 5 bases and J dropped 4; count of bases not matched to a gene: 5. Germline lookup yields CDR1 MNHEY and CDR2 SVGAGI. The CDR3 has 15 residues.

The rearrangement joins TRBV4-1 to TRBJ2-3; 10 nucleotides agree with TRBD2. V gave up 1 base and J gave up 5 bases; unmatched junction bases: 3. CDR1 and CDR2 (germline): MGHRA, YSYEKL. The CDR3 has 15 amino acids. In DNA, the CDR3 is TGCGCCAGCAGCCAAGGGCTAGCGGGAGTAGATACGCAGTATTTT. It codes for CASSQGLAGVDTQYF.

The genes are TRBV6-2 or TRBV6-3 and TRBJ1-2, with 8 bases identical to TRBD1. V lost 0 bases to trimming and J lost 8 bases; unmatched junction nucleotides: 8. The CDR3 contains 15 residues. Germline CDR1 MNHEY, CDR2 SVGEGT. CDR3 residues: CASSYSPGGLGGYTF. DNA of the CDR3: TGTGCCAGCAGTTACTCCCCAGGGGGCCTAGGCGGCTACACCTTC.

The chain links TRBV20-1 to TRBJ2-1; tentatively, D is TRBD2 (5 bases). Trimming stripped 3 bases from V and 8 bases from J, with 17 bases between. Germline V gene data show CDR1 as DFQATT and CDR2 as SNEGSKA (reference sequence). The CDR3 has 14 residues. Here the CDR3 DNA reads TGCAGTGCTAGTGACCCCGGGGTGTCAGATGAGCAGTTCTTC. This encodes CSASDPGVSDEQFF.

The chain links TRBV28 to TRBJ1-5, with 10 bases aligning to TRBD1. CDR3 length: 16 amino acids. Germline-derived CDR1 and CDR2 are MDHEN and SYDVKM. After removal of 5 bases from V and 5 bases from J, the junction contained 9 bases not matched to a gene. The CDR3 region is CASSVPGQGFHQPQHF. CDR3 DNA sequence: TGTGCCAGCAGTGTGCCGGGACAGGGGTTTCATCAGCCCCAGCATTTT. Full variable domain (outside the CDR3, taken from reference TRBV28 and TRBJ1-5): DVKVTQSSRYLVKRTGEKVFLECVQDMDHENMFWYRQDPGLGLRLIYFSYDVKMKEKGDIPEGYSVSREKKERFSLILESASTNQTSMYLCASSVPGQGFHQPQHFGDGTRLSIL.